These 8 T cell receptor beta chains were sequenced from one sample in a study of blood T cell repertoires in COVID-19. TCRdb keeps only in-frame clones here, not all; method: immunoSEQ multiplex PCR. Among around 330,000 clones listed, 88% were seen once. The specimen was peripheral blood. The origin of the receptors is a woman aged 45-60 years with active or convalescent COVID-19.

V is TRBV30 and J is TRBJ1-6; tentative D call: TRBD1 (5 bases). The CDR3 length is 14 residues. V was clipped by 5 bases and J by 7 bases, with 15 bases between them. Germline CDR1 GTSNPN, CDR2 SVGIG (reference sequence). CDR3 coding DNA: TGTGCCTGGGGGGGAGGTAATCCCAATTCACCCCTCCACTTT. Protein: CAWGGGNPNSPLHF.

V gene TRBV2 combines with J gene TRBJ1-1; D is undetermined. The CDR3 is made up of 13 amino acids. Deletions cut 5 bases from V and 7 bases from J, with 14 bases between. Looked up from germline, CDR1 is SNHLY and CDR2 is FYNNEI. The CDR3 bases are TGTGCCAGCAGTTCCACTCCTACCGGTGAAGCTTTCTTT. As protein: CASSSTPTGEAFF.

The gene calls are TRBV23-1 and TRBJ2-2; D not resolved. TRBV23-1 is filed as an ORF, its function uncertain. V was pared by 0 bases and J by 4 bases, with 9 bases between. The CDR3 runs 15 residues. CDR3 sequence (DNA): TGCGCCAGCAGTCAATCGCGGCAGTCCACCGGGGAGCTGTTTTTT. This gives the protein CASSQSRQSTGELFF.

The chain carries TRBV20-1 and TRBJ1-4, with D possibly matching TRBD1 (5 bases). This CDR3 comprises 11 residues. The V gene lost 5 bases and the J gene lost 8 bases, with 9 bases spanning the gap. CDR1 is DFQATT and CDR2 is SNEGSKA in the germline V gene (reference sequence). The DNA for the CDR3 is TGCAGTGCTGGGGCAGAGGAAAAACTGTTTTTT. It is translated as CSAGAEEKLFF.

V and J are TRBV6-2 or TRBV6-3 and TRBJ1-2; 8 bases are shared with TRBD1. Germline-derived CDR1 and CDR2 are MNHEY and SVGEGT. J was trimmed by 7 bases and V by 6 bases; bases with no gene match: 7. The length of the CDR3 is 13 residues. CDR3 nucleotides: TGTGCCAGCAGCAGCGGGACAGGAGGTGGCTACACCTTC. Translation gives CASSSGTGGGYTF.

CDR3 DNA sequence: TGCAGTGCTAGGCCTACAGGTGAAGCTTTCTTT. Translating it yields CSARPTGEAFF. V usage is TRBV20-1 and J usage is TRBJ1-1; weak D call: TRBD1 (5 bases). V was trimmed by 3 bases and J by 7 bases, leaving 9 bases between them. The germline V gene encodes CDR1 DFQATT and CDR2 SNEGSKA (reference sequence). The CDR3 is made up of 11 amino acids.

For the CDR3, the DNA is TGTGCCAGCAGCGTAGGCCCCAGGGCCAATGAAAAACTGTTTTTT. As protein: CASSVGPRANEKLFF. The chain employs TRBV9 and TRBJ1-4, with D possibly being TRBD1 (5 bases). The germline gives CDR1 SGDLS, CDR2 YYNGEE. The CDR3 sequence is 15 residues long. Trimming took 0 bases from V and 5 from J, leaving 11 bases between them.

The V and J genes are TRBV28 and TRBJ2-7, with 11 bases that match TRBD2. The CDR3 runs to 14 residues. Germline V gives CDR1 MDHEN, CDR2 SYDVKM. V lost 6 bases and J lost 4; bases outside the gene matches: 5. The CDR3 region is CASRLAGGLYEQYF. CDR3 coding DNA: TGTGCCAGCAGGCTAGCGGGAGGCTTGTACGAGCAGTACTTC.